This T cell receptor beta chain was retrieved from a study of blood T cell repertoires in COVID-19. About the research overall: The United States, Italy and Spain provided the acute and convalescent COVID-19 samples. Sources were T cells, B-cell-depleted T cells, or PBMCs; the material itself was cDNA or gDNA.

Looked up from germline, CDR1 is MGHRA and CDR2 is YSYEKL. Deletions cut 5 bases from V and 0 bases from J, with 10 bases between. There are 14 residues in the CDR3. The table came from immunoSEQ multiplex PCR; TCRdb's copy has only in-frame clones and leaves some out. The sample shows a few hundred thousand clones, 85% to 90% of them seen only once. The sample comprised peripheral blood. The TCR was taken from a man between 18 and 29 years old with active or convalescent COVID-19. V usage is TRBV4-1 and J usage is TRBJ1-1, with D uncertain. CDR3 coding DNA: TGCGCCAGCAGCTGGGCGGGGTTGAACACTGAAGCTTTCTTT. The encoded protein is CASSWAGLNTEAFF.